The clone carrying this T cell receptor beta chain was observed many times. The antigen is undetermined. This CDR3 region has 11 residues. Germline V gene sequence: CDR1 DFQATT, CDR2 SNEGSKA (reference sequence). V shed 7 bases and J shed 0 bases, with 6 bases lying between them. If no ophthalmopathy progression occurred within 18 months, Graves' hyperthyroidism was stable. PBMCs stemmed from 10 ml fresh peripheral blood. The investigators amplified TCR beta CDR3 regions from RNA transcripts. HTBI primers were used for first-round RT-PCR of the TCR CDR3. MiXCR, run by TCRdb on the multiplex PCR reads, gives a single entry per CDR3 protein. The sample consists of around 430,000 distinct CDR3 sequences, about 15% of them appearing once. This sample is part of a study of T cells in Graves' hyperthyroidism and ophthalmopathy. Study conclusions and caveats: Ophthalmopathy was model-predicted a median 6.5 months pre-onset.

This TCR came from a woman between 25 and 40 years old with Graves' hyperthyroidism. Sequences were obtained from blood. V is TRBV20-1 and J is TRBJ2-5; possibly TRBD2 for D (6 bases). CDR3 region: CSGGNQETQYF. The CDR3 DNA sequence: TGCAGTGGCGGGAACCAAGAGACCCAGTACTTC.